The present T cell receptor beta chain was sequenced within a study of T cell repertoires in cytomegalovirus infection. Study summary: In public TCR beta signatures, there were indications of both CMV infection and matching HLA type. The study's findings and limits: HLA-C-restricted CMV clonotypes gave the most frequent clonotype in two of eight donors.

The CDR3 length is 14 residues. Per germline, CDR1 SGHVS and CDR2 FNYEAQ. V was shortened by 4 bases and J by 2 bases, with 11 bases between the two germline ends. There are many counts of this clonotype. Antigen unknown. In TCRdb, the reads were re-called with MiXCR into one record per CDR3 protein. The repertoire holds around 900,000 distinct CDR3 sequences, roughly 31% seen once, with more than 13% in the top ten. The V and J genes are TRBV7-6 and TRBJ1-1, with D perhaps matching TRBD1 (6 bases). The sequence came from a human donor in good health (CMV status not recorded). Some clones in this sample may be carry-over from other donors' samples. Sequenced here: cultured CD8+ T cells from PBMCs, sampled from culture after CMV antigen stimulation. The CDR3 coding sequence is TGTGCCAGCAGCTCGGGGGGGCCAAACACTGAAGCTTTCTTT. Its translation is CASSSGGPNTEAFF.